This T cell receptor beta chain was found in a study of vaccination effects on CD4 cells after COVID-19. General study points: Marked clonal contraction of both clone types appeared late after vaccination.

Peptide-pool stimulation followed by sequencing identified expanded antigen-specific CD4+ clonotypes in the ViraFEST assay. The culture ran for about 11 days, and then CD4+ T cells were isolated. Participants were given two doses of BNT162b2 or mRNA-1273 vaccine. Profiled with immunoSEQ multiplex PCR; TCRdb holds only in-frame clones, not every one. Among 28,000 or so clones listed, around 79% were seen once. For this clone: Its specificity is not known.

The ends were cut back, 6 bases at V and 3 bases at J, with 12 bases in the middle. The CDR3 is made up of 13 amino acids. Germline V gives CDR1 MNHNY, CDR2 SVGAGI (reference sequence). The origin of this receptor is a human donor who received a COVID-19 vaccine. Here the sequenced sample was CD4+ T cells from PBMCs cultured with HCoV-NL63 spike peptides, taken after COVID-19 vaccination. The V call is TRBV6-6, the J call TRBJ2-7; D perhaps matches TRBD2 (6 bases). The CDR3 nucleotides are TGTGCCAGCAGCTCATGGGGAGGCTACGAGCAGTACTTC. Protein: CASSSWGGYEQYF.